The 16 T cell receptor beta chains in this list originate from one sample, sequenced in a study of cytomegalovirus exposure and HLA in healthy donors. The PCR employed 60 Vbeta primers together with 13 Jbeta primers. Profiling relied on immunoSEQ multiplex PCR, and the TCRdb table lists in-frame clones only, not all of them. This table holds 65,000 to 75,000 clones, around 63% found once. The material sequenced was PBMCs. The source is a woman aged 25 to 45 in good health and CMV-seronegative.

The chain recombines TRBV5-1 with TRBJ2-1, with D tentatively TRBD1 (6 bases). The V end lost 4 bases, the J end lost 6 bases, and 11 bases lay between the germline ends. CDR3 length: 13 residues. Germline V lookup: CDR1 SGHRS, CDR2 YFSETQ. CDR3 sequence: CASSPDSLNEQFF. The CDR3 DNA reads as TGCGCCAGCAGCCCGGACAGTCTCAATGAGCAGTTCTTC. Drawing the rest from reference TRBV5-1 and TRBJ2-1, the complete variable domain is KAGVTQTPRYLIKTRGQQVTLSCSPISGHRSVSWYQQTPGQGLQFLFEYFSETQRNKGNFPGRFSGRQFSNSRSEMNVSTLELGDSALYLCASSPDSLNEQFFGPGTRLTVL.

This clone came up a few times. V is TRBV5-6 and J is TRBJ2-7, with 8 bases aligning to TRBD1. The CDR3 spans 14 residues. The germline gives CDR1 SGHDT, CDR2 YYEEEE. The J segment lost 3 bases and the V segment lost 4 bases, leaving 6 bases of the junction unmatched. In nucleotides, the CDR3 is TGTGCCAGCAGCCCCGGACAGGGTCTCTACGAGCAGTACTTC. This encodes CASSPGQGLYEQYF.

The chain carries TRBV30 and TRBJ1-2, with TRBD1 identical over 9 bases. CDR1 GTSNPN and CDR2 SVGIG come from the germline V gene (reference sequence). Unmatched junction bases numbered 8, after V lost 4 bases and J lost 5 bases. This CDR3 has 14 amino acids. In nucleotides, the CDR3 is TGTGCCTGGACACACCTTGACAGGGGGTATGGCTACACCTTC. As protein: CAWTHLDRGYGYTF.

The chain couples TRBV6-6 to TRBJ2-1, with D possibly TRBD2 on 6 matching bases. V was shortened by 5 bases and J by 2 bases, with 13 bases between the two germline ends. CDR1 is MNHNY, CDR2 SVGAGI, per germline (reference sequence). The CDR3 covers 15 residues. The CDR3 DNA reads as TGTGCCAGCAGTCCACAAGGAGGGCCCTACAATGAGCAGTTCTTC. Protein: CASSPQGGPYNEQFF.

The CDR3: CASSFGRGSKGYEQYF. CDR3 sequence (DNA): TGCGCCAGCAGCTTCGGTAGGGGAAGTAAGGGCTACGAGCAGTACTTC. V is TRBV5-1 and J is TRBJ2-7, with D maybe TRBD1 (5 bases). CDR1 and CDR2 (germline): SGHRS, YFSETQ. Trimming cost V 2 bases and J 3 bases, with 18 bases left between them. The CDR3 has 16 residues.

This clone was observed a few times. At one end, the junction sequence differs from germline, possibly due to a read error. CDR3 nucleotide sequence: TGTTCCAGCAACCATGAGCCGGCCTACGAGCAGTACTTC. It is translated as CSSNHEPAYEQYF. V gene TRBV7-8 combines with J gene TRBJ2-7; D not resolved. Germline assignment: CDR1 SGHVS and CDR2 FQNEAQ. This CDR3 comprises 13 residues.

The chain carries TRBV25-1 and TRBJ2-7; 11 nucleotides match TRBD2. Trimming at V came to 6 bases and at J to 6 bases, leaving 19 bases not matched to a gene. This CDR3 contains 18 residues. Germline lookup yields CDR1 MGHDK and CDR2 SYGVNS. CDR3 protein: CASSKKYSSSGGWCEQYF. For the CDR3, the DNA is TGTGCCAGCAGCAAAAAATATTCTTCTAGCGGGGGGTGGTGCGAGCAGTACTTC.

The V call is TRBV11-3, the J call TRBJ1-1; D is ambiguous. From germline, CDR1 is SGHNT and CDR2 YENEEA. V was clipped by 1 base and J by 3 bases, with 9 bases between them. CDR3 length: 14 amino acids. The CDR3 loop is CASSLGRFYTEAFF. DNA for the CDR3: TGTGCCAGCAGCTTAGGCAGGTTTTACACTGAAGCTTTCTTT. Filled out from reference TRBV11-3 and TRBJ1-1, the complete variable domain reads EAGVVQSPRYKIIEKKQPVAFWCNPISGHNTLYWYLQNLGQGPELLIRYENEEAVDDSQLPKDRFSAERLKGVDSTLKIQPAELGDSAVYLCASSLGRFYTEAFFGQGTRLTVV.

This clone was seen more than once but under ten times. The J gene is TRBJ1-3, the V gene TRBV5-5, with TRBD1 matching 8 bases. CDR1 and CDR2 from the germline V gene are SGHKS and YYEKEE (reference sequence). CDR3 length: 16 residues. Germline trimming cut 4 bases from V and 0 bases from J; bases unmatched to any gene: 6. CDR3 sequence reads: CASSPDRAYSGNTIYF. The CDR3 coding sequence is TGTGCCAGCAGCCCGGACAGGGCCTACTCTGGAAACACCATATATTTT.

V is TRBV9 and J is TRBJ2-3; TRBD2 agrees at 8 bases. The CDR3 has 16 residues. CDR1 and CDR2 (germline): SGDLS, YYNGEE. V shed 4 bases, J shed 8 bases, and the junction held 15 bases outside the gene matches. The CDR3: CASSPHQGLAGSTQYF. The CDR3 DNA is TGTGCCAGCAGCCCCCACCAAGGACTAGCCGGGAGTACGCAGTATTTT.

The rearrangement uses TRBV7-2 and TRBJ1-6; maybe TRBD1 (5 bases). The CDR3 is 15 residues long. V was pared by 1 base and J by 5 bases, with 9 bases between. Germline-derived CDR1 and CDR2 are SGHTA and FQGNSA. CDR3 sequence reads: CASSLGGGDNSPLHF. As DNA, the CDR3 is TGTGCCAGCAGCTTAGGCGGGGGGGATAATTCACCCCTCCACTTT.

The chain links TRBV28 to TRBJ1-2, with unresolved D. Germline CDR1 reads MDHEN; CDR2 reads SYDVKM. The CDR3 is 12 amino acids. Trimming took off 8 bases at V and 3 bases at J, with 10 bases between the two ends. CDR3 DNA sequence: TGTGCCAGCGAGCGGGGTGACTATGGCTACACCTTC. Its translation is CASERGDYGYTF.

This chain joins TRBV6-5 and TRBJ1-2; D is unclear. Trimming took off 5 bases at V and 6 bases at J, with 13 bases between the two ends. Germline V CDR1 and CDR2: MNHEY, SVGAGI. CDR3 length: 13 residues. The DNA of the CDR3 is TGTGCCAGCAGTGAAGCCCGGGTCCATGGCTACACCTTC. This translates into CASSEARVHGYTF.

The chain is built from TRBV2 and TRBJ2-7, with 7 bases aligning to TRBD1. The CDR3 length is 16 residues. Germline CDR1 and CDR2: SNHLY and FYNNEI. Trimming took 5 bases from V and 3 from J; bases not matched to a gene: 13. CDR3 loop: CASSPIPGRGNYEQYF. CDR3 coding DNA: TGTGCCAGCAGTCCAATCCCGGGCAGGGGGAACTACGAGCAGTACTTC.

The chain has TRBV4-3 and TRBJ2-3; 11 bases line up with TRBD2. CDR3 length equals 16 residues. Per germline, CDR1 LGHNA and CDR2 YSLEER. Losses at the gene ends were 3 bases for V and 3 bases for J; bases not matched to a gene: 5. The CDR3 spells CASSQSGLADTDTQYF. For the CDR3, the DNA is TGCGCCAGCAGCCAGTCGGGACTAGCGGATACAGATACGCAGTATTTT.

The rearrangement uses TRBV5-6 and TRBJ2-2; D might be TRBD1 (5 bases). V was shortened by 0 bases and J by 5 bases, with 14 bases between the two germline ends. CDR1 and CDR2 from the germline V gene are SGHDT and YYEEEE. This CDR3 contains 16 residues. The CDR3: CASSLGTSLRTGELFF. Here the CDR3 DNA reads TGTGCCAGCAGCTTGGGGACATCGCTAAGGACCGGGGAGCTGTTTTTT.